The sequence of this T cell receptor (beta chain) was determined in a study of shared clonotypes between healthy human individuals. Germline V lookup: CDR1 LGHNA, CDR2 YSLEER. V shed 4 bases, J shed 1 base, and the junction held 4 bases outside the gene matches. This CDR3 has 15 amino acids. CD45RO negativity and positive selection for CCR7 defined naive CD8 cells, a population that excluded terminally differentiated effector memory CD45RA+ cells. On this clone itself: Distinct nucleotide sequences in the sample also encode this CDR3.

Some clones are missing from TCRdb's copy, which holds only in-frame ones; the method was immunoSEQ multiplex PCR. Of millions of clones in the sample, just over 90% were seen once. Material: naive CD8+ T cells from PBMCs. J is TRBJ2-5 and V is TRBV4-3; TRBD1 matches 9 bases. The clonotype originates from a man between 18 and 29 years old in good health. Some clones in this sample may be carry-over from other donors' samples. The CDR3 sequence is CASSRLTGGQETQYF. The CDR3 coding sequence is TGCGCCAGCAGCCGACTGACAGGGGGCCAAGAGACCCAGTACTTC.